This T cell receptor (beta chain) was recovered during a study of blood T cell repertoires in COVID-19 (dated by TCRdb to the early 2020s). At the level of the whole study: Samples covering the acute and convalescent phases of COVID-19 were provided by collaborators in the United States, Italy and Spain. The prospective study material was composed of cDNA or gDNA derived from T cells, B-cell-depleted T cells, or PBMCs. Subjects who had been exposed to COVID-19, were actively infected with it, or had recovered from it provided the deeply sampled blood TCRbeta repertoires that made up the dataset. The repertoires were made available in a free public database intended to serve as a resource for research on the immune response to SARS-CoV-2. The samples were drawn from the first 160 participants of the ongoing ImmuneRACE study and from 1,254 subjects provided by 6 global collaborators. Sample metadata almost always included a de-identified subject ID, COVID-19 status, age in years and sex. Where available, HLA class I and class II types were taken from metadata supplied by the sample provider and were not determined by assay-based typing. The paper as a whole reports these results and caveats: How much clinical and demographic metadata was included differed by source and by participant, and the metadata was provided uncurated.

CDR1 and CDR2 are drawn from the germline V gene (reference sequence): PRHDT, FYEKMQ. The CDR3 goes from the cysteine to the phenylalanine over 15 residues. Only the CDR3 part of the read is kept: 45 bases, read in frame from the first base. Trimming removed 5 bases from V and 3 bases from J, leaving 16 bases between the germline ends. Remarks on this clone: Its antigen has not been determined. Per-base qualities were not stored, and no clone one base away is much larger.

The immunoSEQ Assay, a bias-controlled multiplex PCR, was used to amplify TCRbeta CDR3 regions from genomic DNA. The published analysis was carried out like this. The number of nucleated cells in each sample was estimated from the amplification of reference gene primers within the assay. Sequence reads were collapsed and filtered to measure the absolute abundance of every unique TCRbeta CDR3 rearrangement. For each sample, productive Simpson clonality was calculated by taking the square root of Simpson's diversity index across productive rearrangements. TCRdb provides this immuneACCESS table in a form limited to in-frame rearrangements. Some clones are lacking; in checked studies, under half of them reflect an unresolved V gene, and why the rest are absent is not known. The DNA was the basis for D and trimming; V, J and clone size are from that table. Across this sample there are 80,000 to 130,000 clones, with roughly 86% seen only once. The ten biggest clones cover around 6.5% of the sample.

Collaborating institutions collected whole blood in K2EDTA tubes following their own protocols. For TCRbeta analysis, collaborators shipped samples as frozen whole blood, isolated PBMCs, or DNA extracted from either of those sample types. The rearrangement joined TRBV13 to TRBJ2-5; no D gene can be assigned with confidence. Specimen: peripheral blood. This TCR was recovered from a woman between 55 and 75 years old with acute or convalescent COVID-19. The CDR3 protein: CASSPPPPLEETQYF. The base sequence is TGTGCCAGCAGCCCACCACCTCCTTTAGAAGAGACCCAGTACTTC.